The 3 T cell receptor beta chains below were found in one sample sequenced in a study of blood T cells in healthy people across ages. Sample-barcoded 5' priming and a J-beta primer mix drove a second PCR of roughly 6 to 12 cycles. One entry per CDR3 protein results from TCRdb running MiXCR on the 5' RACE reads. The repertoire consists of about 1.8 million distinct CDR3 sequences, with approximately 50% occurring once and the leading ten covering over 2%. The source material was blood. The receptors were sampled from a middle-aged woman in good health.

This clonotype was picked up a small number of times. The genes are TRBV20-1 and TRBJ2-5, with D tentatively TRBD1 (6 bases). The tail of the sequence fits TRBJ2-7 better, so the J call may be wrong. Germline CDR1 DFQATT, CDR2 SNEGSKA (reference sequence). The CDR3 runs to 14 residues. The CDR3 protein is CSARGTPSTYEQYF. CDR3 bases: TGCAGTGCCAGGGGTACCCCTTCTACCTACGAGCAGTACTTC.

V is TRBV7-2 and J is TRBJ2-2; 9 nucleotides agree with TRBD2. The V segment lost 2 bases and the J segment 0 bases; nucleotides outside the gene matches: 10. This CDR3 contains 19 residues. Germline V lookup: CDR1 SGHTA, CDR2 FQGNSA. The CDR3 reads CASSLSGLAMTANTGELFF. In DNA form, the CDR3 reads TGTGCCAGCAGCTTATCGGGACTAGCTATGACTGCGAACACCGGGGAGCTGTTTTTT.

The J gene is TRBJ2-2, the V gene TRBV15; D may match TRBD1 or TRBD2 (5 bases each). CDR1 is LNHNV and CDR2 is YYDKDF in the germline V gene (reference sequence). V lost 4 bases and J 5 bases, leaving 8 bases between the germline ends. CDR3 length equals 13 residues. The CDR3: CATSKRGTGELFF. Here the CDR3 DNA reads TGTGCCACCAGCAAGAGGGGAACCGGGGAGCTGTTTTTT.